Sequencing of this T cell receptor beta chain was carried out in a study of blood T cell repertoires in COVID-19. Method: immunoSEQ multiplex PCR; TCRdb's copy keeps in-frame clones and lacks some. The table lists about 200,000 clones, 75% to 90% of them singletons. In its sample, this clone was seen a few times. The CDR3 covers 14 residues. V dropped 4 bases and J dropped 8 bases, with 16 bases sitting between them. Per germline, CDR1 SGDLS and CDR2 YYNGEE. Sequenced sample: peripheral blood. The chain has TRBV9 and TRBJ2-1, with TRBD2 as a possible D gene (6 bases). The receptor comes from a man in his 60s who had recovered from COVID-19. This CDR3 reads CASSPRDFLYEQFF. Here the CDR3 DNA reads TGTGCCAGCAGCCCCCGGGACTTCCTCTATGAGCAGTTCTTC.